This TCR beta chain was identified in a study of cytomegalovirus exposure and HLA in healthy donors (dated by TCRdb to the late 2010s). About the investigation overall: In an earlier analysis of 550 to 750 of the donors, 276 Gb of sequence data and 100 million or so unique TCR beta sequences from about 190 million T cells were reported. An early release that covered about 600 HLA-typed donors contained about 290 gigabases of sequencing data and tens of millions of unique TCR sequences. Among the approximately 420 genotyped donors, approximately 81% belonged to the genetic ancestry cluster associated with self-reported Caucasian donors. The study aimed to test whether cataloging public T cell receptors could reveal signatures of past pathogen exposure. The T cell repertoires of around 730 subjects were profiled by immunosequencing and related to cytomegalovirus serostatus. A separate validation cohort of 100 to 150 different subjects was used in addition to the 666-subject first cohort. The study combined high-throughput TCR immunosequencing, statistical association of individual TCRs with disease status, and machine learning to predict cytomegalovirus infection status. In a later analysis, previously published TCR beta repertoires from 550 to 700 donors were re-analyzed and high-resolution HLA genotyping was added so that TCR occurrence patterns could be studied. The later analysis used no new phenotypic data to find candidate immune exposures, relying instead on TCR beta sequences and their occurrence across donors. In an earlier analysis of 500 to 650 of the donors, high-throughput TCR beta sequencing was used to judge whether each TCR beta V gene segment behaved as functional or pseudogenic. Alongside the repertoire data, information on donor age, sex, ethnicity and CMV serostatus was compiled. A later genetic analysis took genome-wide SNP genotypes for about three fifths of the 666 donors and used that subset as a discovery cohort. Every repertoire in the discovery cohort had been generated on one and the same sequencing platform. Class I and class II HLA loci were covered by the typing at four-digit resolution. Typing coverage differed by locus: A, B, C, DRB1 and DQB1 were typed in roughly 620-630 donors, DQA1 in roughly 510, DPA1 in 600 to 610, and DPB1 in approximately 450. Four to six DR-DQ haplotypes were handled as single units for association and clustering because linkage in the cohort was strong. Among about 410 genotyped donors of the cohort, an average of around 240,000 unique TCR beta nucleotide sequences was sequenced per donor, of which 15% to 20% were non-productive. Paper-wide results and their limitations: An earlier analysis of approximately 600 of the donors showed that most TCR beta V segments appeared in productive rearrangements either about 90% or about 30% of the time, which broadly matched IMGT annotations. Most CMV-associated TCR beta chains appeared to be HLA-restricted in a later analysis, and the HLA associations seemed to be driven largely by CMV exposure. V-gene and J-gene trimming of TCR beta chains was associated with a missense DCLRE1C variant in a later genetic analysis, and the association was replicated in an independent cohort. A later analysis found that TCR association rates varied across HLA loci, with DRB1 alleles showing the most associated TCRs and HLA-C alleles the fewest. A later analysis found that HLA-associated TCR beta chains were more clonally expanded and had lower generation probabilities than equally common non-associated chains. Seventeen rarely observed V segments, including chromosome 9 orphons, were excluded from the earlier analysis of several hundred of the donors because counts were too low. Several of the top co-occurrence clusters appeared to be linked to parvovirus B19, influenza, CMV and Epstein-Barr virus, according to a later analysis. This cohort had only TCR beta chains sequenced, and the lack of alpha or paired-chain data limited which features could be detected. The authors suggested that the approach could potentially be extended to other disease states and immunological phenotypes. In the study, around 160 TCR beta chains were listed as associated with cytomegalovirus. Sequencing depth was assumed to be roughly uniform across donors in the presence/absence analyses, though that assumption may not hold. In both the original and validation cohorts, the classifier was reported to diagnose cytomegalovirus status with high specificity and sensitivity. Compared with the roughly 700-donor mean, donors in an Asian-associated ancestry cluster had fewer N-insertions in productive TCRs, according to a later genetic analysis. Specific HLA alleles were associated with roughly 16,000 TCR beta sequences at a false discovery rate of 0.05 in a later analysis. The only immune exposure information available for the cohort was CMV serostatus. While some public TCRs were present in many individuals, most TCR sequences turned up only very rarely across donors. A group of highly shared sequence variants was considered likely to be a technical artifact of the sequencing pipeline. Linkage disequilibrium might explain the correlated functional status among segregating V segments, but an unknown experimental factor could not be ruled out. Because the 87-base-pair reads could not distinguish some IMGT-functional V segments, including TRBV6-2 and TRBV6-3, those segments were excluded. A further reported finding was that TCR beta sequences accurately predicted the HLA-A and HLA-B alleles for most subjects in the first cohort. Because HLA typing was missing for some donors at each locus, association tests included only the typed subset. When HLA alleles, especially DR and DQ, strongly co-occurred, TCR associations were difficult to assign to individual alleles. In vitro tests confirmed that three of the cytomegalovirus-associated TCR beta chains recognize cytomegalovirus antigens.

This clone was recorded once. The specificity of this receptor is unknown. Within one base of it there is no much larger clone, and no base qualities were kept. The V end gives up 0 bases and the J end 4 bases, leaving 6 bases in the junction not matched to a gene. The CDR3 runs 20 residues from the cysteine to the phenylalanine. The entry retains the CDR3 DNA only, 60 bases that are in frame from base 1. CDR1 is given as KGHSH and CDR2 as LQKENI, both from the germline V gene. The cohort was made up of 666 healthy bone marrow donors. At the time of sampling, all cohort members were nominally healthy, though unrecorded immune exposures were likely present. The donor tested CMV seronegative and was one of the 352 seronegative cohort members. Each donor provided a peripheral blood sample, and peripheral blood mononuclear cells were used for TCR beta sequencing. The Qiagen DNeasy Blood Extraction Kit was used to extract genomic DNA from the blood cell samples.

Libraries came from the immunoSEQ multiplex PCR assay. A mixture of 60 forward primers for TCR Vbeta segments and 13 reverse primers for TCR Jbeta segments was used in the multiplex PCR. The CDR3 region of rearranged TCR beta genes was amplified from genomic DNA by a multiplex PCR assay. Amplified TCR beta libraries were sequenced as 87-base-pair reads on the Illumina HiSeq System. Processing in the source paper ran as follows. A later analysis counted about 80 million unique TCR beta chains across the 650 to 800 repertoires, and 9 million to 14 million of these chains were shared by at least two donors. To remove PCR and sequencing errors, raw reads were error-corrected and collapsed into unique sequences using a nearest-neighbor algorithm that merged closely related sequences. V, D and J gene segments were assigned by aligning CDR3 sequences to IMGT reference sequences. Each retained sequence needed at least a six-nucleotide match to both a V gene segment and a J gene segment. A rearrangement counted as productive if the CDR3 had no stop codons and remained in frame with V and J, and every other rearrangement counted as non-productive. Following IMGT convention, CDR3 was defined as the stretch from the second conserved V-encoded cysteine to the conserved J-encoded phenylalanine. Sequences without an unambiguous match to a single V gene segment were excluded from the earlier analysis of about 600 of the donors. An earlier analysis of approximately 590 of the donors classified V segments as functional when productive rearrangements were above 56.7% and as segregating when the standard deviation between donors was above 5%. To diagnose cytomegalovirus status from the catalog of TCR beta chain sequences, a statistical classification framework was built. V and J gene assignment, in a later analysis, came from comparing TCR nucleotide sequences with IMGT/GENE-DB human TR gene sequences. A later analysis assigned CDR3 sequences and most-parsimonious VDJ recombination scenarios with the TCRdist pipeline. In a later analysis, each TCR beta chain was defined by its CDR3 amino acid sequence together with its V-gene family, and reads lacking a unique V-gene family were excluded. To address suspected cross-contamination and a sequencing artifact, a later analysis removed a few hundred highly shared, low-generation-probability nucleotide sequences. A later analysis calculated a clonal expansion index for each public chain from normalized within-repertoire ranks of inferred template counts. In a later analysis, generation probabilities were computed with a VDJ recombination model fitted to out-of-frame rearrangements, and the resulting probabilities were checked against IGoR. In a later analysis, TCR-TCR, TCR-HLA and TCR-CMV co-occurrence was scored with hypergeometric tests, and a repertoire-size bias correction was applied to TCR pairs. A later analysis estimated false discovery rates by permuting HLA or CMV assignments 20 times. A later analysis grouped co-occurring TCRs with DBSCAN, adding TCRdist sequence similarity when clustering within HLA-allele-positive subsets. For co-occurrence clustering, repertoires with fewer than 30,000 or more than 120,000 public chains were excluded, along with a handful of repertoires with anomalous nucleotide sharing. TCRdb re-hosts the immuneACCESS table, in-frame sequences only. Its copies lack some clones; in the studies checked, an unresolved V gene accounts for under half of them, and the cause for the rest is not known. The V and J calls and the clone size are those of that table, but D and trimming were determined from the DNA. Present in this sample are about 160,000 clones, around three quarters of which were seen just once. Around 1% of the sample comes from the top ten.

The TCR originated in a woman aged 40 to 55 in good health and CMV-seronegative. The V and J genes are TRBV18 and TRBJ2-6, and 16 junction bases match TRBD2. The material sequenced was PBMCs. The DNA is TGTGCCAGCTCACCACCGTCGGGACTAGCGGGAGGGTACGGGGCCAACGTCCTGACTTTC. The translation is CASSPPSGLAGGYGANVLTF.